This entry lists 26 T cell receptor beta chains sequenced from one sample in a study of blood T cell repertoires in COVID-19. Only in-frame clones appear in the TCRdb table, and some are missing; sequencing was by immunoSEQ multiplex PCR. The table includes just under 85,000 clones, 83% detected once. The sequencing input was peripheral blood. These receptors all come from a woman aged 80 or older with acute or convalescent COVID-19.

This chain connects TRBV6-2 or TRBV6-3 to TRBJ2-2, with 7 positions matching TRBD1. The V and J ends lost 2 bases and 4 bases, in that order; junction bases with no gene match: 1. There are 14 residues in the CDR3. Germline V gene sequence: CDR1 MNHEY, CDR2 SVGEGT. The CDR3 region is CASSYRGRTGELFF. In DNA, the CDR3 is TGTGCCAGCAGTTACAGGGGGCGCACCGGGGAGCTGTTTTTT.

This clone was recorded a few times. The chain joins TRBV24-1 to TRBJ1-1; weak D call: TRBD1 (6 bases). Trimming left V 5 bases short and J 4 bases short, with 10 bases between. Germline CDR1 KGHDR, CDR2 SFDVKD. The CDR3 has 13 amino acids. The CDR3 spells CATSGGLGTEAFF. The CDR3 DNA sequence: TGTGCCACCAGTGGGGGGCTTGGCACTGAAGCTTTCTTT.

The chain has TRBV9 and TRBJ2-3; D is uncertain. Germline V CDR1 and CDR2: SGDLS, YYNGEE. Deletions cut 7 bases from V and 2 bases from J, with 20 bases between. The CDR3 totals 16 residues. CDR3 DNA sequence: TGTGCCAGCCCCACTACCCACTGGCTTCTCACAGATACGCAGTATTTT. Amino acid sequence: CASPTTHWLLTDTQYF.

The chain uses TRBV7-2 and TRBJ1-2, with D tentatively TRBD1 (5 bases). The germline CDR1 and CDR2 sequences are SGHTA and FQGNSA. Deletions cut 5 bases from V and 2 bases from J, with 12 bases between. The CDR3 has 14 residues. Here the CDR3 reads CASSPGPANYGYTF. DNA of the CDR3: TGTGCCAGCAGCCCAGGGCCGGCGAACTATGGCTACACCTTC.

The gene calls are TRBV3-1 (or the pseudogene TRBV3-2) and TRBJ2-3, with 8 bases matching TRBD1. The CDR3 runs to 17 residues. V gave up 2 bases and J gave up 2 bases; unmatched junction bases: 9. Germline V gene data show CDR1 as LGHDT and CDR2 as YNNKEL (reference sequence). This CDR3 reads CASSQYLTQGATDTQYF. As DNA, the CDR3 is TGTGCCAGCAGCCAATATTTGACTCAGGGGGCCACAGATACGCAGTATTTT.

J is TRBJ1-5 and V is TRBV6-6; 7 positions match TRBD1. CDR3 size: 14 residues. In germline, CDR1 is MNHNY, CDR2 SVGAGI (reference sequence). The V and J ends lost 2 bases and 7 bases, in that order; junction bases with no gene match: 5. CDR3 residues: CASSYPQGGQPQHF. CDR3 DNA: TGTGCCAGCAGTTACCCGCAGGGGGGCCAGCCCCAGCATTTT.

This chain joins TRBV19 and TRBJ1-5; tentatively, D is TRBD1 (5 bases). CDR1 is LNHDA and CDR2 is SQIVND in the germline V gene (reference sequence). The CDR3 totals 16 residues. Trimming stripped 9 bases from V and 0 bases from J, with 18 bases between. The CDR3 loop reads CASMLTGFYSNQPQHF. Here the CDR3 DNA reads TGTGCCAGCATGTTAACAGGATTTTATAGCAATCAGCCCCAGCATTTT.

The CDR3 region has the DNA TGTGCCAGCAGCACTACTAGCGGGAGTTCAACCGAGCAGTACTTC. This gives the protein CASSTTSGSSTEQYF. The chain uses TRBV2 and TRBJ2-7; TRBD2 matches at 11 bases. The CDR3 sequence is 15 residues long. Trimming cost V 6 bases and J 6 bases; bases outside gene matches: 10. Germline assignment: CDR1 SNHLY and CDR2 FYNNEI.

The chain carries TRBV7-2 and TRBJ2-7; D might be TRBD2 (5 bases). V was trimmed by 3 bases and J by 2 bases, leaving 14 bases between them. CDR3 length: 15 amino acids. Germline loops: CDR1 SGHTA, CDR2 FQGNSA. The DNA for the CDR3 is TGTGCCAGCAGCTTGAGCGGACTTCGTGCCTACGAGCAGTACTTC. Protein product: CASSLSGLRAYEQYF. The full variable domain, its missing parts supplied by reference TRBV7-2 and TRBJ2-7, is GAGVSQSPSNKVTEKGKDVELRCDPISGHTALYWYRQSLGQGLEFLIYFQGNSAPDKSGLPSDRFSAERTGGSVSTLTIQRTQQEDSAVYLCASSLSGLRAYEQYFGPGTRLTVT.

J is TRBJ2-1 and V is TRBV7-2; the D gene is possibly TRBD1 (9 bases). Germline lookup yields CDR1 SGHTA and CDR2 FQGNSA. The CDR3 extends over 17 amino acids. The ends were cut back, 5 bases at V and 5 bases at J, with 22 bases in the middle. DNA for the CDR3: TGTGCCAGCAGCCCGGGGGGGAGGGACAGGGTCCACAATGAGCAGTTCTTC. Protein product: CASSPGGRDRVHNEQFF.

The genes are TRBV2 and TRBJ2-7; 10 bases match TRBD2. Per germline, CDR1 SNHLY and CDR2 FYNNEI. The junction had 16 bases not matched to a gene; V was cut back by 5 bases and J by 6 bases. This CDR3 contains 17 residues. The CDR3 region is CASSFGVLAGAWGEQYF. CDR3 DNA: TGTGCCAGCAGTTTCGGAGTGCTAGCGGGGGCTTGGGGCGAGCAGTACTTC.

J is TRBJ2-7 and V is TRBV5-1; 9 bases line up with TRBD1. J was trimmed by 3 bases and V by 2 bases; bases with no gene match: 3. This CDR3 contains 14 residues. Germline V gene lookup returns CDR1 SGHRS and CDR2 YFSETQ. The CDR3 loop is CASSLGTGFYEQYF. The CDR3 coding sequence is TGCGCCAGCAGCTTAGGGACAGGGTTCTACGAGCAGTACTTC.

The chain carries TRBV4-1 and TRBJ2-7, with D perhaps matching TRBD2 (6 bases). The V end lost 1 base, the J end lost 0 bases, and 10 bases lay between the germline ends. CDR1 MGHRA and CDR2 YSYEKL come from the germline V gene. The CDR3 covers 15 residues. The CDR3 nucleotides read TGCGCCAGCAGCCAAGGTACGGGAGTCTCCTACGAGCAGTACTTC. Its protein is CASSQGTGVSYEQYF.

The V and J genes are TRBV28 and TRBJ2-7; 7 bases fit TRBD2. J lost 7 bases, V lost 6 bases, and 3 bases had no gene match. This CDR3 contains 11 residues. Per the germline V gene, CDR1 is MDHEN and CDR2 is SYDVKM. The CDR3 DNA sequence: TGTGCCAGCAGCCTCGGGAGGGAGCAGTACTTC. It is translated as CASSLGREQYF.

The sample holds one count of this clone. The chain employs TRBV19 and TRBJ1-1; perhaps TRBD1 as D (5 bases). Trimming stripped 3 bases from V and 6 bases from J, with 14 bases between. The CDR3 runs to 14 residues. CDR1 and CDR2 from the germline V gene are LNHDA and SQIVND (reference sequence). CDR3 DNA sequence: TGTGCCAGTAGTATTTGGGGGACTTTACCTGAAGCTTTCTTT. Encoded protein: CASSIWGTLPEAFF. The full variable domain, its missing parts supplied by reference TRBV19 and TRBJ1-1, is DGGITQSPKYLFRKEGQNVTLSCEQNLNHDAMYWYRQDPGQGLRLIYYSQIVNDFQKGDIAEGYSVSREKKESFPLTVTSAQKNPTAFYLCASSIWGTLPEAFFGQGTRLTVV.

The chain combines TRBV7-2 with TRBJ1-2; D gene ambiguous. Trimming removed 5 bases at V and 0 bases at J, with 13 bases between. Germline CDR1 reads SGHTA; CDR2 reads FQGNSA. The CDR3 spans 15 residues. The CDR3 nucleotides are TGTGCCAGCAGCCGTGGTTCGCAGGCTAACTATGGCTACACCTTC. As protein: CASSRGSQANYGYTF. The full variable domain, rest sourced from reference TRBV7-2 and TRBJ1-2, is GAGVSQSPSNKVTEKGKDVELRCDPISGHTALYWYRQSLGQGLEFLIYFQGNSAPDKSGLPSDRFSAERTGGSVSTLTIQRTQQEDSAVYLCASSRGSQANYGYTFGSGTRLTVV.

V and J are TRBV30 and TRBJ1-2; D gene unclear. V lost 4 bases and J 5 bases, leaving 17 bases between the germline ends. CDR1 and CDR2 (germline): GTSNPN, SVGIG (reference sequence). This CDR3 spans 14 amino acids. The CDR3 nucleotides are TGTGCCTGGAATTCCCCCCGTCTCGGGTATGGCTACACCTTC. It encodes CAWNSPRLGYGYTF.

The chain joins TRBV9 to TRBJ1-1; TRBD1 matches at 8 bases. This CDR3 is 15 amino acids long. Germline V lookup: CDR1 SGDLS, CDR2 YYNGEE. Losses at the gene ends were 4 bases for V and 3 bases for J; bases not matched to a gene: 8. The CDR3 coding sequence is TGTGCCAGCAGCCTGCAGGGGGCGCGGGACACTGAAGCTTTCTTT. It translates to CASSLQGARDTEAFF.

The rearrangement joins TRBV19 to TRBJ1-3; D possibly corresponds to TRBD1 (6 bases). V shed 8 bases and J shed 5 bases, with 13 bases lying between them. Germline CDR1 reads LNHDA; CDR2 reads SQIVND (reference sequence). CDR3 length: 13 amino acids. The CDR3 region has the DNA TGTGCCAGTGCACAGGGAATAAGAAACACCATATATTTT. Its translation is CASAQGIRNTIYF. Supplemented by reference TRBV19 and TRBJ1-3, the full variable domain reads DGGITQSPKYLFRKEGQNVTLSCEQNLNHDAMYWYRQDPGQGLRLIYYSQIVNDFQKGDIAEGYSVSREKKESFPLTVTSAQKNPTAFYLCASAQGIRNTIYFGEGSWLTVV.

The chain uses TRBV6-5 and TRBJ2-3; 7 bases line up with TRBD2. Germline CDR1 and CDR2: MNHEY and SVGAGI. The V segment lost 6 bases and the J segment 2 bases; nucleotides outside the gene matches: 8. This CDR3 has 15 amino acids. This CDR3 is CASSLAGANTDTQYF. The CDR3 nucleotides are TGTGCCAGCAGCTTGGCGGGAGCTAACACAGATACGCAGTATTTT.

This chain joins TRBV7-2 and TRBJ2-7, with D maybe TRBD2 (6 bases). The CDR3 loop spans 15 amino acids. Germline V lookup: CDR1 SGHTA, CDR2 FQGNSA. V lost 1 base and J 4 bases, leaving 14 bases between the germline ends. The CDR3 reads CASSLDIGGFYEQYF. The CDR3 DNA follows: TGTGCCAGCAGCTTAGATATCGGGGGATTTTACGAGCAGTACTTC.

The chain employs TRBV7-9 and TRBJ2-7, with D possibly TRBD2 on 5 matching bases. V lost 5 bases and J 2 bases, leaving 16 bases between the germline ends. The germline V gene has CDR1 SEHNR and CDR2 FQNEAQ (reference sequence). The CDR3 has 15 residues. The CDR3 spells CASSRTSATAYEQYF. The DNA for the CDR3 is TGTGCCAGCAGCAGGACTTCGGCAACAGCCTACGAGCAGTACTTC.

This clone was seen only a few times. J is TRBJ1-3 and V is TRBV21-1; the D segment call TRBD1 is taken from the table without a DNA check. TRBV21-1 is a listed pseudogene. The CDR3 is 15 residues long. The DNA of the CDR3 is TGTGCCAGCAGCTCCCTCCCAGACAGGTTGCACACCATATATTTT. It encodes CASSSLPDRLHTIYF.

This clone was counted only a few times. The chain recombines TRBV5-4 with TRBJ2-5; D not certain. The CDR3 consists of 13 residues. Trimming shortened V by 2 bases and J by 2 bases, and 7 bases separated the two germline ends. Per germline, CDR1 SGHNT and CDR2 YYREEE (reference sequence). CDR3 protein: CASSLARQETQYF. The CDR3 coding sequence is TGTGCCAGCAGCTTAGCGAGGCAAGAGACCCAGTACTTC.

This clone was picked up one time. The rearrangement uses TRBV28 and TRBJ2-7, with TRBD1 matching over 8 bases. The CDR3 has 12 residues. The germline V gene encodes CDR1 MDHEN and CDR2 SYDVKM. The junction had 11 bases not matched to a gene; V was cut back by 6 bases and J by 13 bases. CDR3 residues: CASSQTQGANYF. DNA of the CDR3: TGTGCCAGCAGCCAAACGCAGGGGGCAAATTACTTC.

The V and J genes are TRBV3-1 (or the pseudogene TRBV3-2) and TRBJ2-7; 9 bases fit TRBD1. V shed 4 bases, J shed 7 bases, and the junction held 11 bases outside the gene matches. Germline V gene data show CDR1 as LGHDT and CDR2 as YNNKEL (reference sequence). The CDR3 sequence is 15 residues long. CDR3: CASSRGQGIHVEQYF. CDR3 sequence (DNA): TGTGCCAGCAGCCGTGGACAGGGGATTCACGTGGAGCAGTACTTC.